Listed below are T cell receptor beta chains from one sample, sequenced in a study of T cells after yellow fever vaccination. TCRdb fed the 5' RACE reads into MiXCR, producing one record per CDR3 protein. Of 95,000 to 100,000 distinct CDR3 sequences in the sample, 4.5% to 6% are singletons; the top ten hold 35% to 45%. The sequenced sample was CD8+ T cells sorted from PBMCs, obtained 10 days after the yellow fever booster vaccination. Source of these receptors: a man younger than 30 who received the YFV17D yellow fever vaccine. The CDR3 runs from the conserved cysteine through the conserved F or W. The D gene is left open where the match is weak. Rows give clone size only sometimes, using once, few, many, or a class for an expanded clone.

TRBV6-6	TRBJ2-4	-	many	TGTGCCAGCAGTTACCTGACTGCGAGAGCCAAAAACATTCAGTACTTC	CASSYLTARAKNIQYF
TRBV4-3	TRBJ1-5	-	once	TGCGCCAGCAGCCAAGAATGGGACTTAAATCAGCCCCAGCATTTT	CASSQEWDLNQPQHF
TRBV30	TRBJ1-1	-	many	TGTGCCTGCTTGGACTCGGAGAGGACTGAAGCTTTCTTT	CACLDSERTEAFF
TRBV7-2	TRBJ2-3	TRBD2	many	TGTGCCAGCAGCTGGACTAGCGGGGGTACAGATACGCAGTATTTT	CASSWTSGGTDTQYF
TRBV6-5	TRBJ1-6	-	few	TGTGCCAGCAGTATTAACTTGGGGTCACCCCTCCACTTT	CASSINLGSPLHF
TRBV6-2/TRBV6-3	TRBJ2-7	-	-	TGTGCCAGCAGTACAATCGGGCCTCGAGGATACGAGCAGTACTTC	CASSTIGPRGYEQYF
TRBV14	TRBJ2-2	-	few	TGTGCCAGCAGCCAATACATCCAAGTAGCCGGGCCCCTACTCGCCGGGGAGCTGTTTTTT	CASSQYIQVAGPLLAGELFF
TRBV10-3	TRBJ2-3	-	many	TGTGCCATCAGTGAGTCGATTCCTGGAGGCGTCACAGATACGCAGTATTTT	CAISESIPGGVTDTQYF
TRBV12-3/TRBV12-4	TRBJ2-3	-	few	TGTGCCAGCAGCAGAGTCCGGGACGGCGCTTTCACAGATACGCAGTATTTT	CASSRVRDGAFTDTQYF
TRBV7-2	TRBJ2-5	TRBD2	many	TGTGCCAGCAGCAGTCCGGGACTAGGTAGAGAGACCCAGTACTTC	CASSSPGLGRETQYF
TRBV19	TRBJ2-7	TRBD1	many	TGTGCCAGTCCCGACAGGGATAGCTCCTACGAGCAGTACTTC	CASPDRDSSYEQYF
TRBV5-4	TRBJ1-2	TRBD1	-	TGTGCCAGCAGCTTGGTAGGACAGGGAATATTGTCTAACTATGGCTACACCTTC	CASSLVGQGILSNYGYTF
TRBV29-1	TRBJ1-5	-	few	TGCAGCGTTGGGACAGAAAATAGCAATCAGCCCCAGCATTTT	CSVGTENSNQPQHF
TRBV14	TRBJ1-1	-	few	TGTGCCAGCAGCCAAGATGGTTCTTCCCAGGGAAGAGGGACCACTGAAGCTTTCTTT	CASSQDGSSQGRGTTEAFF
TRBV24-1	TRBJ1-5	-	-	TGTGCCACCAGCACCCTTGATAGTGGGCCGGATCAGCCCCAGCATTTT	CATSTLDSGPDQPQHF
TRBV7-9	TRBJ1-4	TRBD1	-	TGTGCCAGCAGCCCAAATACAGGGGCGGAAAAACTGTTTTTT	CASSPNTGAEKLFF
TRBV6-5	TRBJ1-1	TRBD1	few	TGTGCCAGCAGTATTGACAGGGGGGCGTTTGAGAACACTGAAGCTTTCTTT	CASSIDRGAFENTEAFF